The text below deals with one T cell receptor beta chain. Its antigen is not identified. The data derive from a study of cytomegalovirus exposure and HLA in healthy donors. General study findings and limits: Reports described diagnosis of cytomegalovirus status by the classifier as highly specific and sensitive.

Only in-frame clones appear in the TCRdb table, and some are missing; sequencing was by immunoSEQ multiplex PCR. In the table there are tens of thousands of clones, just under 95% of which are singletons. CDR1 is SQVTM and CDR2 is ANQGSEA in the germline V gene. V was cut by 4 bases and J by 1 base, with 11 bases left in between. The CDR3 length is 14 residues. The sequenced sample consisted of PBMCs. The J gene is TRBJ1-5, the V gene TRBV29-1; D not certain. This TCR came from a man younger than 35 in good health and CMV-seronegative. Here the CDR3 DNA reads TGCAGCGTTGCAGCGGGTACGAGCAATCAGCCCCAGCATTTT. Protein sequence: CSVAAGTSNQPQHF.